These T cell receptor beta chains were read from a single sample in a study of Ad26.COV2.S vaccination and SARS-CoV-2 variants. Sequencing used immunoSEQ multiplex PCR; TCRdb keeps in-frame clones, though not all of them. The sample has under 600,000 clones, roughly 87% seen once; the top ten hold over 1.5%. This sample comprised peripheral blood, obtained in a trial of Ad26.COV2.S vaccine versus placebo. Receptor source: a person between 18 and 65 years old who received the Ad26.COV2.S COVID-19 vaccine or a placebo. CDR3s include the opening cysteine and the closing phenylalanine or tryptophan. A D gene is named only where the DNA matches it firmly. For some rows the clone size is stated as once, few or many, or as a class when expanded; others skip it.

abundance	v_gene	j_gene	d_gene	CDR3nt	CDR3aa
-	TRBV7-2	TRBJ1-6	-	TGTGCCAGCAGCTTATTAGGGGGGCCCGGTCAATCACCCCTCCACTTT	CASSLLGGPGQSPLHF
once	TRBV29-1	TRBJ1-2	-	TGCAGCACAATCCCCATGGGGCGCTTGGATGGCTACACCTTC	CSTIPMGRLDGYTF
-	TRBV18	TRBJ2-2	-	TGTGCCAGCTCACCTTCGGGGGCAAGCACCGGGGAGCTGTTTTTT	CASSPSGASTGELFF
-	TRBV30	TRBJ1-1	-	TGTGCCTGGAGACAGGTAAACACTGAAGCTTTCTTT	CAWRQVNTEAFF
-	TRBV7-9	TRBJ1-1	-	TGTGCCAGCAGCTTATTGGGACGAAACACTGAAGCTTTCTTT	CASSLLGRNTEAFF
-	TRBV7-8	TRBJ2-3	-	TGTGCCAGCAGCCATATAGCAGGGGAGGGGACCACAGATACGCAGTATTTT	CASSHIAGEGTTDTQYF
-	TRBV5-1	TRBJ1-3	-	TGCGCCAGCAGCCCCGGGAGTCTAAGTGGAAACACCATATATTTT	CASSPGSLSGNTIYF
-	TRBV30	TRBJ2-3	-	TGTGCCTGGAGTTTTCGGAATTTGGTCGCAGATACGCAGTATTTT	CAWSFRNLVADTQYF
-	TRBV27	TRBJ1-1	-	TGTGCCAGCAGTTCCGGGGACCACACTGAAGCTTTCTTT	CASSSGDHTEAFF
-	TRBV30	TRBJ1-1	-	TGTGCCTGGAGATCCGGGACTGCCGGATACACTGAAGCTTTCTTT	CAWRSGTAGYTEAFF
once	TRBV9	TRBJ2-2	TRBD2	TGTGCCAGCAGCGTAGCGGCTAGCGGGGGGATCACCGGGGAGCTGTTTTTT	CASSVAASGGITGELFF
-	TRBV19	TRBJ1-1	TRBD1	TGTGCCAGTAGTGCGCGGGGACAGGCGAACACTGAAGCTTTCTTT	CASSARGQANTEAFF
-	TRBV9	TRBJ2-7	-	TGTGCCAGCAGCGTAGATTCGGCCTCCTACGAGCAGTACTTC	CASSVDSASYEQYF
-	TRBV6-5	TRBJ2-7	TRBD1	TGTGCCAGCAACCTACCGGGACAGGGGGCAGGTGAGCAGTACTTC	CASNLPGQGAGEQYF
-	TRBV29-1	TRBJ1-5	TRBD1	TGCAGCGTCCTGACAGGGGCAGCTCAGCCCCAGCATTTT	CSVLTGAAQPQHF
-	TRBV6-1	TRBJ2-5	-	TGTGCCAGCAGTGAAGACAGGGAGATAGAGACCCAGTACTTC	CASSEDREIETQYF
-	TRBV11-2	TRBJ2-7	-	TGTGCCAGCAGCCCTGGATTTGTCTCCTACGAGCAGTACTTC	CASSPGFVSYEQYF
few	TRBV29-1	TRBJ2-2	-	TGCAGCGTTGATGAAACCGGGGAGCTGTTTTTT	CSVDETGELFF
-	TRBV27	TRBJ2-5	TRBD1	TGTGCCAGCAGTTTAGGATACAGGGGTCTCTCTGGGCAAGAGACCCAGTACTTC	CASSLGYRGLSGQETQYF
-	TRBV30	TRBJ1-6	-	TGTGCCTGGAGTGCTCTGGCGGGTTCACCCCTCCACTTT	CAWSALAGSPLHF
-	TRBV6-5	TRBJ1-2	TRBD1	TGTGCCAGCAAGGGGACAGGGGTGAACTATGGCTACACCTTC	CASKGTGVNYGYTF
-	TRBV5-4	TRBJ2-2	TRBD2	TGTGCCAGCAGCTTGGCCCTATCTAGCGGGAAATACGGGGAGCTGTTTTTT	CASSLALSSGKYGELFF
-	TRBV7-8	TRBJ1-5	-	TGTGCCAGCAGCTTAGAGGGACGTCTTTATAGCAATCAGCCCCAGCATTTT	CASSLEGRLYSNQPQHF
-	TRBV28	TRBJ2-7	-	TGTGCCAGCAAAAGTAGTACAGCGAGCTCCTACGAGCAGTACTTC	CASKSSTASSYEQYF
-	TRBV5-1	TRBJ1-5	-	TGCGCCAGCAGCTTGAAGTCGGGGGATCAGCCCCAGCATTTT	CASSLKSGDQPQHF
once	TRBV4-2	TRBJ2-3	-	TGTGCCAGCAGCCAAGTTTTCCATAATACGAGAGATACGCAGTATTTT	CASSQVFHNTRDTQYF
-	TRBV7-8	TRBJ1-6	-	TGTGCCAGCAGCTTAGGTGCTTCACCCCTCCACTTT	CASSLGASPLHF
once	TRBV6-2/TRBV6-3	TRBJ2-7	-	TGTGCCAGCAGTTACCTTATGCCGGGCAGCGAGCAGTACTTC	CASSYLMPGSEQYF
-	TRBV5-1	TRBJ1-3	-	TGCGCCAGCAGCTTGCAGGTTCCGTCCTCTGGAAACACCATATATTTT	CASSLQVPSSGNTIYF
few	TRBV3-1/TRBV3-2	TRBJ1-1	-	TGTGCCAGCAGCCAAGGGCGTAGGGTGACTTTCTTT	CASSQGRRVTFF
-	TRBV24-1	TRBJ2-1	TRBD2	TGTGCCACCAGTGACCAGACTAGCGGGAGGGGGAATGAGCAGTTCTTC	CATSDQTSGRGNEQFF
-	TRBV7-2	TRBJ1-2	-	TGTGCCAGCAGCTTCGACAGTATCTATGGCTACACCTTC	CASSFDSIYGYTF
-	TRBV12-3/TRBV12-4	TRBJ1-5	-	TGTGCCAGCAGGACTATGAGGGGTCAGCCCCAGCATTTT	CASRTMRGQPQHF
-	TRBV2	TRBJ2-7	-	TGTGCCAGCAAGGGACGGATGAATATCTACGAGCAGTACTTC	CASKGRMNIYEQYF
once	TRBV13	TRBJ1-3	TRBD1	TGTGCCAGCAGCTTAGCCCAGGGGGCGACCCTCTCTGGAAACACCATATATTTT	CASSLAQGATLSGNTIYF
once	TRBV6-6	TRBJ1-2	-	TGTGCCACCCTGACGCAGGGTGGCAACTATGGCTACACCTTC	CATLTQGGNYGYTF
-	TRBV2	TRBJ1-4	-	TGTGCCATAAGGGGGGGAGCGACAACTAATGAAAAACTGTTTTTT	CAIRGGATTNEKLFF
once	TRBV9	TRBJ1-2	TRBD1	TGTGCCAGCAGCATGCTGACAGGGCCTTTTAACTATGGCTACACCTTC	CASSMLTGPFNYGYTF
few	TRBV6-5	TRBJ1-4	-	TGTGCCAGCAGCTCCGCCGCGGGGGCTAATGAAAAACTGTTTTTT	CASSSAAGANEKLFF
few	TRBV12-3/TRBV12-4	TRBJ1-5	TRBD1	TGTGCCAGCAGTTACAGGGGTAATCAGCCCCAGCATTTT	CASSYRGNQPQHF
-	TRBV11-2	TRBJ1-1	-	TGTGCCAGCAGCTTACGATTCGTGCCTGAAGCTTTCTTT	CASSLRFVPEAFF
once	TRBV29-1	TRBJ1-4	-	TGCAGCGTTGAAGAGGATTCGGGCGAGAGGTTCGAAAAACTGTTTTTT	CSVEEDSGERFEKLFF
-	TRBV7-6	TRBJ2-4	TRBD1	TGTGCCAGCAGCTTAGAGTCCGCCAACAGGGGATCCAAAAACATTCAGTACTTC	CASSLESANRGSKNIQYF
-	TRBV19	TRBJ2-3	-	TGTGCCAGTAGTATGATTAATACTATGGATACGCAGTATTTT	CASSMINTMDTQYF
once	TRBV28	TRBJ1-2	-	TGTGCCAGCAGTTTCGGGGGGGCGCGGGGCTACACCTTC	CASSFGGARGYTF
-	TRBV7-9	TRBJ2-3	TRBD1	TGTGCCAGCAGCGGCCGGGACAGGGGTCCCATCACAGATACGCAGTATTTT	CASSGRDRGPITDTQYF
once	TRBV12-5	TRBJ2-2	-	TGTGCTAGTGGTTTGGTTCAGGGAGAGGGGAACACCGGGGAGCTGTTTTTT	CASGLVQGEGNTGELFF
-	TRBV6-1	TRBJ1-5	-	TGTGCCAGCAGTGAGGTAGGGGTTGGCAATCAGCCCCAGCATTTT	CASSEVGVGNQPQHF
-	TRBV19	TRBJ2-1	TRBD2	TGTGCCAGTAGTAGGAGCGGGACTAGCGGTTACAATGAGCAGTTCTTC	CASSRSGTSGYNEQFF
-	TRBV11-2	TRBJ2-5	-	TGTGCCAGCAGTCCGGGACAAGAGACCCAGTACTTC	CASSPGQETQYF
-	TRBV5-4	TRBJ2-7	-	TGTGCCAGCAGCTTGGGACAATCCTACGAGCAGTACTTC	CASSLGQSYEQYF
-	TRBV2	TRBJ1-2	-	TGTGCCAGCATAGGACTCCGGAGGGGTGGCTACACCTTC	CASIGLRRGGYTF
once	TRBV7-2	TRBJ2-5	-	TGTGCCAGCAGCATCTCGGCCGTTCAAGAGACCCAGTACTTC	CASSISAVQETQYF
-	TRBV5-1	TRBJ1-1	-	TGCGCCAGCAGCCCCTCATGGGGGATGAACACTGAAGCTTTCTTT	CASSPSWGMNTEAFF
-	TRBV9	TRBJ2-4	-	TGTGCCAGCAGCGTAGCGGTGGTGCAGTCAGTCATCCCAACCAAAAACATTCAGTACTTC	CASSVAVVQSVIPTKNIQYF
-	TRBV5-1	TRBJ2-7	-	TGCGCCAGCAGCACACAGGACATCTCCTACGAGCAGTACTTC	CASSTQDISYEQYF